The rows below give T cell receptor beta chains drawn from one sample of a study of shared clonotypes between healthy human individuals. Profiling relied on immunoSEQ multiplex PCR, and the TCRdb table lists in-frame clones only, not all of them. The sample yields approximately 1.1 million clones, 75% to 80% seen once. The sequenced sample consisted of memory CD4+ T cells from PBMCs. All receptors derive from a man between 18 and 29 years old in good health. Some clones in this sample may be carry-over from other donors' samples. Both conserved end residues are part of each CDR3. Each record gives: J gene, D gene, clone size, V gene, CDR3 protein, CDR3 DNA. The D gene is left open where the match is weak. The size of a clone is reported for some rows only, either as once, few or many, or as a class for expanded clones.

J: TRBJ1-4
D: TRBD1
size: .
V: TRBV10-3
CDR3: CAIRGTGDEKLFF
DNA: TGTGCCATCAGGGGGACAGGAGATGAAAAACTGTTTTTT

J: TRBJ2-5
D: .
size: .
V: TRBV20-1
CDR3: CSALRGETQYF
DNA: TGCAGTGCTCTCAGGGGAGAGACCCAGTACTTC

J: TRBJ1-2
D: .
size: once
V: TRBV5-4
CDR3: CASSSGWYYGYTF
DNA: TGTGCCAGCAGTTCTGGGTGGTACTATGGCTACACCTTC

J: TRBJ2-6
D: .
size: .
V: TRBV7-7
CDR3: CASSLEPGNVLTF
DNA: TGTGCCAGCAGCTTAGAGCCGGGGAACGTCCTGACTTTC

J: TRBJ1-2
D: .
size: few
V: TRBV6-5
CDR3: CASRRRGGSGYTF
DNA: TGTGCCAGCAGGAGGAGGGGGGGGTCCGGCTACACCTTC

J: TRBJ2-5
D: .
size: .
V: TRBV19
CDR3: CASSIVEQGTQYF
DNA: TGTGCCAGTAGTATCGTGGAACAGGGGACCCAGTACTTC

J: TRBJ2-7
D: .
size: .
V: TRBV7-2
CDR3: CASSLGRDSYEQYF
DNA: TGTGCCAGCAGCTTAGGCAGGGATTCCTACGAGCAGTACTTC

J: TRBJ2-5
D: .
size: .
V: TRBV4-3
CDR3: CASSQPGEETQYF
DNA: TGCGCCAGCAGCCAGCCGGGGGAAGAGACCCAGTACTTC

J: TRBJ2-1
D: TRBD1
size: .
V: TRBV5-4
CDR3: CASSRDSYNEQFF
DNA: TGTGCCAGCAGTAGGGACAGTTACAATGAGCAGTTCTTC

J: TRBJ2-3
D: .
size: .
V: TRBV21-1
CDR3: CASSKGGTHSGTQYF
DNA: TGTGCCAGCAGCAAGGGGGGGACGCACTCAGGTACGCAGTATTTT

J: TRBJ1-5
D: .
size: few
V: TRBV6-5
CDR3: CASSYSATRNQPQHF
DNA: TGTGCCAGCAGTTACTCGGCCACGCGCAATCAGCCCCAGCATTTT

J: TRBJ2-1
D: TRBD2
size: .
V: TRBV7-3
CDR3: CASSSKTSGGIDREQFF
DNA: TGTGCCAGCAGCTCAAAGACTAGCGGGGGTATCGACCGTGAGCAGTTCTTC

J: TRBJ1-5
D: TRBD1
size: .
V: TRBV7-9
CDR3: CASSLGDRGGQPQHF
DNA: TGTGCCAGCAGCTTAGGGGACAGGGGAGGACAGCCCCAGCATTTT

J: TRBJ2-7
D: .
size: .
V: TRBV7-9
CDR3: CASSLAMWREQYF
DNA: TGTGCCAGCAGCTTAGCAATGTGGCGGGAGCAGTACTTC